A selection of T cell receptor beta chains follows, all from one sample in a study of liver allograft versus peripheral blood T cells. Using its own MiXCR run on the reads, TCRdb lists one record per CDR3 protein. The sample yields around 8,600 distinct CDR3 sequences, roughly a fifth seen once. These receptors all come from a human patient who had a liver transplant. Some T cells may have originated in the graft donor. CDR3s include the opening cysteine and the closing phenylalanine or tryptophan. The D gene is left open where the match is weak. Rows give clone size only sometimes, using once, few, many, or a class for an expanded clone.

clone size: few; V gene: TRBV19; J gene: TRBJ2-7; D gene: TRBD1; CDR3 protein: CASSPLTGGPYEQYF; CDR3 DNA: TGTGCCAGTAGTCCCCTGACAGGGGGGCCCTACGAGCAGTACTTC
clone size: -; V gene: TRBV12-3/TRBV12-4; J gene: TRBJ2-2; D gene: -; CDR3 protein: CASSPGGGARFGELFF; CDR3 DNA: TGTGCCAGCTCCCCAGGGGGGGGGGCGAGGTTCGGGGAGCTGTTTTTT
clone size: medium-sized; V gene: TRBV10-2; J gene: TRBJ1-2; D gene: -; CDR3 protein: CASSGGAYYGYTF; CDR3 DNA: TGCGCCAGCTCCGGGGGCGCGTACTATGGCTACACCTTC
clone size: -; V gene: TRBV6-2/TRBV6-3; J gene: TRBJ1-5; D gene: -; CDR3 protein: CASSRVSNQPQHF; CDR3 DNA: TGTGCCAGCAGCCGTGTTAGCAATCAGCCCCAGCATTTT
clone size: many; V gene: TRBV15; J gene: TRBJ1-6; D gene: TRBD1; CDR3 protein: CATSGDGQGGLAYNSPLHF; CDR3 DNA: TGTGCCACCAGCGGAGACGGACAGGGAGGCCTGGCCTATAATTCACCCCTCCACTTT
clone size: many; V gene: TRBV19; J gene: TRBJ1-2; D gene: -; CDR3 protein: CASSSPFRGGPFYGYTF; CDR3 DNA: TGTGCCAGTAGCTCCCCATTCCGGGGGGGGCCCTTCTATGGCTACACCTTC
clone size: -; V gene: TRBV10-3; J gene: TRBJ2-7; D gene: TRBD2; CDR3 protein: CAISARTSSYEQYF; CDR3 DNA: TGTGCCATCAGTGCTCGGACTAGCTCCTACGAGCAGTACTTC
clone size: few; V gene: TRBV19; J gene: TRBJ1-6; D gene: -; CDR3 protein: CASTTGKGWDSPLHF; CDR3 DNA: TGTGCCAGTACCACCGGGAAGGGATGGGATTCACCCCTCCACTTT
clone size: -; V gene: TRBV30; J gene: TRBJ2-2; D gene: -; CDR3 protein: CAWSPRPSAGELFF; CDR3 DNA: TGTGCCTGGAGTCCAAGGCCCAGCGCCGGGGAGCTGTTTTTT
clone size: medium-sized; V gene: TRBV6-5; J gene: TRBJ1-4; D gene: -; CDR3 protein: CASSYSPQGRKLFF; CDR3 DNA: TGTGCCAGCAGTTACTCCCCACAGGGACGAAAACTGTTTTTT
clone size: medium-sized; V gene: TRBV6-1; J gene: TRBJ1-6; D gene: -; CDR3 protein: CASSEVGRLSSYNSPLHF; CDR3 DNA: TGTGCCAGCAGTGAGGTAGGGCGCCTGAGCTCCTATAATTCACCCCTCCACTTT
clone size: -; V gene: TRBV27; J gene: TRBJ2-3; D gene: TRBD2; CDR3 protein: CASSSHLAGFTDTQYF; CDR3 DNA: TGTGCCAGCAGTTCCCACTTAGCGGGTTTCACAGATACGCAGTATTTT
clone size: many; V gene: TRBV24-1; J gene: TRBJ2-1; D gene: -; CDR3 protein: CATSEAGTHNEQFF; CDR3 DNA: TGTGCCACCAGTGAGGCCGGGACTCACAATGAGCAGTTCTTC
clone size: many; V gene: TRBV13; J gene: TRBJ1-2; D gene: -; CDR3 protein: CASSLGRRRGPWGYTF; CDR3 DNA: TGTGCCAGCAGCCTCGGTAGGAGGAGGGGCCCTTGGGGCTACACCTTC
clone size: many; V gene: TRBV14; J gene: TRBJ1-4; D gene: -; CDR3 protein: CASSQEPGVVGLEKLFF; CDR3 DNA: TGTGCCAGCAGCCAAGAACCAGGCGTGGTGGGGCTAGAAAAACTGTTTTTT
clone size: few; V gene: TRBV20-1; J gene: TRBJ2-7; D gene: -; CDR3 protein: CSARVFGGEFTYEQYF; CDR3 DNA: TGCAGTGCTAGGGTTTTCGGTGGGGAGTTTACCTACGAGCAGTACTTC
clone size: -; V gene: TRBV5-6; J gene: TRBJ2-1; D gene: TRBD2; CDR3 protein: CASSLVWTSDNEQFF; CDR3 DNA: TGTGCCAGCAGCTTGGTGTGGACTAGCGACAATGAGCAGTTCTTC
clone size: medium-sized; V gene: TRBV19; J gene: TRBJ1-2; D gene: TRBD1; CDR3 protein: CASTRRGQGDGYTF; CDR3 DNA: TGTGCCAGTACCAGACGGGGGCAGGGGGATGGCTACACCTTC
clone size: few; V gene: TRBV6-6; J gene: TRBJ2-3; D gene: -; CDR3 protein: CASSYTRGTDTQYF; CDR3 DNA: TGTGCCAGCAGTTACACCAGGGGCACAGATACGCAGTATTTT
clone size: -; V gene: TRBV6-1; J gene: TRBJ1-3; D gene: TRBD1; CDR3 protein: CASGREGASGNTIYF; CDR3 DNA: TGTGCCAGCGGGAGGGAGGGGGCCTCTGGAAACACCATATATTTT
clone size: -; V gene: TRBV2; J gene: TRBJ1-2; D gene: -; CDR3 protein: CASSEAKEYGYTF; CDR3 DNA: TGTGCCAGCAGTGAAGCGAAAGAGTATGGCTACACCTTC
clone size: medium-sized; V gene: TRBV10-3; J gene: TRBJ2-1; D gene: -; CDR3 protein: CAISGDGDSSYNEQFF; CDR3 DNA: TGTGCCATCAGTGGGGACGGGGACTCCTCCTACAATGAGCAGTTCTTC
clone size: -; V gene: TRBV5-4; J gene: TRBJ2-7; D gene: -; CDR3 protein: CASSWVEAGGYEQYF; CDR3 DNA: TGTGCCAGCAGTTGGGTCGAGGCCGGCGGCTACGAGCAGTACTTC
clone size: -; V gene: TRBV19; J gene: TRBJ2-5; D gene: -; CDR3 protein: CASSIRKSHISNGTQYF; CDR3 DNA: TGTGCCAGTAGTATTAGGAAGAGTCACATATCCAACGGGACCCAGTACTTC
clone size: few; V gene: TRBV27; J gene: TRBJ1-1; D gene: -; CDR3 protein: CASSFSLRDSKGAFF; CDR3 DNA: TGTGCCAGCAGTTTTTCACTACGGGACTCTAAGGGGGCTTTCTTT
clone size: few; V gene: TRBV18; J gene: TRBJ2-3; D gene: TRBD2; CDR3 protein: CASTSGETITDTQYF; CDR3 DNA: TGTGCCAGTACTAGCGGTGAAACTATCACAGATACGCAGTATTTT
clone size: once; V gene: TRBV12-3/TRBV12-4; J gene: TRBJ1-5; D gene: -; CDR3 protein: CASTLQEGNQPQHF; CDR3 DNA: TGTGCCAGCACCCTTCAGGAGGGCAATCAGCCCCAGCATTTT
clone size: few; V gene: TRBV7-9; J gene: TRBJ1-4; D gene: -; CDR3 protein: CASSDSLNEKLFF; CDR3 DNA: TGTGCCAGCAGCGATAGCCTAAATGAAAAACTGTTTTTT
clone size: few; V gene: TRBV20-1; J gene: TRBJ1-6; D gene: TRBD1; CDR3 protein: CSARADRESSPLHF; CDR3 DNA: TGCAGTGCTAGAGCTGACAGGGAGAGTTCACCCCTCCACTTT
clone size: medium-sized; V gene: TRBV28; J gene: TRBJ1-1; D gene: -; CDR3 protein: CASSLDRNTEAFF; CDR3 DNA: TGTGCCAGCAGTCTCGACAGGAACACTGAAGCTTTCTTT
clone size: medium-sized; V gene: TRBV29-1; J gene: TRBJ1-4; D gene: -; CDR3 protein: CSVEGLEGGRSNEKLFF; CDR3 DNA: TGCAGCGTTGAAGGCCTAGAGGGTGGACGGAGTAATGAAAAACTGTTTTTT
clone size: medium-sized; V gene: TRBV7-9; J gene: TRBJ1-1; D gene: -; CDR3 protein: CASSSQPEAFF; CDR3 DNA: TGTGCCAGCAGCTCACAGCCTGAAGCTTTCTTT
clone size: medium-sized; V gene: TRBV19; J gene: TRBJ1-2; D gene: TRBD1; CDR3 protein: CASSIRTGHRYGYTF; CDR3 DNA: TGTGCCAGTAGTATCCGGACAGGGCACCGGTATGGCTACACCTTC
clone size: medium-sized; V gene: TRBV18; J gene: TRBJ2-1; D gene: -; CDR3 protein: CASSPTGLWRIGDNEQFF; CDR3 DNA: TGTGCCAGCTCACCGACCGGTCTATGGAGAATCGGGGACAATGAGCAGTTCTTC
clone size: -; V gene: TRBV7-9; J gene: TRBJ1-2; D gene: -; CDR3 protein: CASSRGTNYGYTF; CDR3 DNA: TGTGCCAGCAGCAGGGGAACAAACTATGGCTACACCTTC
clone size: many; V gene: TRBV9; J gene: TRBJ1-2; D gene: TRBD1; CDR3 protein: CASSVQGEDGYTF; CDR3 DNA: TGTGCCAGCAGCGTGCAGGGGGAAGATGGCTACACCTTC
clone size: many; V gene: TRBV6-5; J gene: TRBJ1-1; D gene: -; CDR3 protein: CASSLLDNTEAFF; CDR3 DNA: TGTGCCAGCAGCCTCCTCGACAACACTGAAGCTTTCTTT
clone size: -; V gene: TRBV12-3/TRBV12-4; J gene: TRBJ1-1; D gene: TRBD1; CDR3 protein: CASSRSPTGVTEAFF; CDR3 DNA: TGTGCCAGCAGTAGAAGTCCAACAGGGGTTACTGAAGCTTTCTTT
clone size: few; V gene: TRBV11-1; J gene: TRBJ2-7; D gene: TRBD1; CDR3 protein: CASSPYEGAFGEQYF; CDR3 DNA: TGTGCCAGCAGCCCCTATGAGGGGGCTTTCGGTGAGCAGTACTTC
clone size: many; V gene: TRBV11-2; J gene: TRBJ1-1; D gene: -; CDR3 protein: CASSFSARAFF; CDR3 DNA: TGTGCCAGCAGCTTCTCGGCCCGGGCTTTCTTT
clone size: -; V gene: TRBV30; J gene: TRBJ2-1; D gene: -; CDR3 protein: CAWSILYNEQFF; CDR3 DNA: TGTGCCTGGAGCATCCTCTACAATGAGCAGTTCTTC
clone size: -; V gene: TRBV27; J gene: TRBJ2-3; D gene: TRBD1; CDR3 protein: CASSQGVGDTQYF; CDR3 DNA: TGTGCCAGCAGTCAGGGGGTGGGAGATACGCAGTATTTT
clone size: -; V gene: TRBV12-3/TRBV12-4; J gene: TRBJ2-2; D gene: -; CDR3 protein: CASSEKRTGELFF; CDR3 DNA: TGTGCCAGCAGCGAGAAGAGAACCGGGGAGCTGTTTTTT
clone size: medium-sized; V gene: TRBV11-2; J gene: TRBJ1-2; D gene: -; CDR3 protein: CASSLGVENGYTF; CDR3 DNA: TGTGCCAGCAGCCTTGGCGTAGAAAATGGCTACACCTTC
clone size: -; V gene: TRBV6-5; J gene: TRBJ1-1; D gene: -; CDR3 protein: CASSYSANTEAFF; CDR3 DNA: TGTGCCAGCAGTTACTCGGCCAACACTGAAGCTTTCTTT
clone size: -; V gene: TRBV27; J gene: TRBJ2-7; D gene: TRBD2; CDR3 protein: CASSARGGLEQYF; CDR3 DNA: TGTGCCAGCAGTGCGCGGGGGGGGCTCGAGCAGTACTTC
clone size: few; V gene: TRBV5-6; J gene: TRBJ1-2; D gene: TRBD1; CDR3 protein: CASSPGGRGYTF; CDR3 DNA: TGTGCCAGCAGCCCAGGGGGCCGTGGCTACACCTTC
clone size: medium-sized; V gene: TRBV29-1; J gene: TRBJ1-2; D gene: TRBD1; CDR3 protein: CSAGTEALGYTF; CDR3 DNA: TGCAGCGCTGGGACAGAGGCACTTGGCTACACCTTC
clone size: medium-sized; V gene: TRBV29-1; J gene: TRBJ1-2; D gene: TRBD1; CDR3 protein: CSVSDREYGYTF; CDR3 DNA: TGCAGCGTTTCCGACAGGGAGTATGGCTACACCTTC
clone size: many; V gene: TRBV9; J gene: TRBJ2-2; D gene: -; CDR3 protein: CASSVVAGNTGELFF; CDR3 DNA: TGTGCCAGCAGCGTAGTTGCAGGGAACACCGGGGAGCTGTTTTTT
clone size: -; V gene: TRBV4-1; J gene: TRBJ1-4; D gene: TRBD1; CDR3 protein: CASSHRQGANEKLFF; CDR3 DNA: TGCGCCAGCAGCCACAGACAGGGGGCTAATGAAAAACTGTTTTTT
clone size: many; V gene: TRBV6-1; J gene: TRBJ1-4; D gene: -; CDR3 protein: CASATGEGSEKLFF; CDR3 DNA: TGTGCCAGCGCCACAGGAGAGGGAAGTGAAAAACTGTTTTTT
clone size: many; V gene: TRBV19; J gene: TRBJ1-2; D gene: -; CDR3 protein: CASSTPPPGIQGYTF; CDR3 DNA: TGTGCCAGTAGTACCCCTCCCCCGGGGATTCAGGGCTACACCTTC